Shown below are 22 T cell receptor beta chains from a single sample sequenced in a study. The repertoire was sequenced with immunoSEQ multiplex PCR; TCRdb's copy has only in-frame clones and lacks some. The sample lists 68,000 or so clones, roughly 93% seen once, with around 4.5% in the top ten. The specimen was PBMCs. These receptors were obtained from a man in his forties or fifties with rheumatoid arthritis.

The rearrangement links TRBV10-1 to TRBJ2-7; D may correspond to TRBD1 or TRBD2 (5 bases each). Looked up from germline, CDR1 is WNHNN and CDR2 is SYGVQD (reference sequence). Trimming stripped 1 base from V and 9 bases from J, with 16 bases between. The CDR3 runs to 14 residues. DNA for the CDR3: TGCGCCAGCAGTGAGTATAGGGACCAGATAGGGCAGTACTTC. Protein: CASSEYRDQIGQYF.

V gene TRBV11-3 combines with J gene TRBJ2-1; 8 bases match TRBD2. V was pared by 1 base and J by 3 bases, with 5 bases of the junction left unmatched. CDR3 size: 16 residues. The germline gives CDR1 SGHNT, CDR2 YENEEA. The chain's CDR3 is CASSLAREVVYNEQFF. DNA for the CDR3: TGTGCCAGCAGCTTAGCGCGGGAGGTAGTCTACAATGAGCAGTTCTTC.

This clone was seen a single time. The gene calls are TRBV15 and TRBJ1-2, with TRBD1 as a possible D gene (5 bases). In germline, CDR1 is LNHNV, CDR2 YYDKDF (reference sequence). Between the trimmed V and J ends, which lost 0 bases and 2 bases, there was a span of 7 bases. The CDR3 totals 14 residues. The CDR3 loop reads CATSRDPGNYGYTF. The CDR3 DNA follows: TGTGCCACCAGCAGAGATCCAGGGAACTATGGCTACACCTTC.

This clone occurred a few times. This sequence joins TRBV9 and TRBJ1-6, with a possible D match to TRBD1 (6 bases). Between the trimmed V and J ends, which lost 2 bases and 9 bases, there was a span of 12 bases. The germline V gene has CDR1 SGDLS and CDR2 YYNGEE. The CDR3 runs 14 residues. The CDR3 is CASSVLGALSPLHF. The DNA for the CDR3 is TGTGCCAGCAGCGTTTTGGGGGCGCTTTCACCCCTCCACTTT.

V is TRBV7-6 and J is TRBJ2-7; possibly TRBD1 or TRBD2 for D (5 bases each). Germline V lookup: CDR1 SGHVS, CDR2 FNYEAQ. V lost 5 bases to trimming and J lost 2 bases, with 13 bases between them. The CDR3 has 14 amino acids. The CDR3 bases are TGTGCCAGCAGCCCCCGGGGCAGCACCTACGAGCAGTACTTC. Amino acid sequence: CASSPRGSTYEQYF.

This clone was counted a single time. The chain recombines TRBV13 with TRBJ2-7; 7 positions match TRBD2. V lost 0 bases to trimming and J lost 4 bases; unmatched junction nucleotides: 9. The CDR3 has 16 residues. Per the germline V gene, CDR1 is PRHDT and CDR2 is FYEKMQ (reference sequence). The CDR3: CASSLGWGGSEYEQYF. The DNA for the CDR3 is TGTGCCAGCAGCTTAGGCTGGGGCGGGAGCGAGTACGAGCAGTACTTC.

This clone was seen just once. This sequence joins TRBV6-2 or TRBV6-3 and TRBJ2-7, with no clear D. CDR3 length: 16 amino acids. Germline CDR1 MNHEY, CDR2 SVGEGT. V was clipped by 1 base and J by 2 bases, with 15 bases between them. This CDR3 is CASSYYGSAATYEQYF. The CDR3 bases are TGTGCCAGCAGTTACTACGGGTCCGCGGCCACCTACGAGCAGTACTTC.

The V and J genes are TRBV28 and TRBJ1-1, with D possibly TRBD1 on 5 matching bases. V lost 3 bases to trimming and J lost 6 bases, with 14 bases between them. The germline V gene has CDR1 MDHEN and CDR2 SYDVKM. This CDR3 has 14 amino acids. CDR3 DNA: TGTGCCAGCAGTTTGGTCCAGGGCCGGGCTGAAGCTTTCTTT. It specifies CASSLVQGRAEAFF.

The chain uses TRBV28 and TRBJ2-7, with D unresolved. Germline V gives CDR1 MDHEN, CDR2 SYDVKM. Trimming shortened V by 5 bases and J by 4 bases, and 9 bases separated the two germline ends. This CDR3 is 12 amino acids long. CDR3 coding DNA: TGTGCCAGCAGTACCCTAAGTTACGAGCAGTACTTC. This codes for CASSTLSYEQYF.

The V gene is TRBV6-5, the J gene TRBJ2-1; perhaps TRBD1 as D (6 bases). Germline CDR1 is MNHEY and CDR2 is SVGAGI. This CDR3 has 13 amino acids. Trimming removed 8 bases at V and 0 bases at J, with 8 bases between. The CDR3 reads CASDRSSYNEQFF. Here the CDR3 DNA reads TGTGCCAGCGACAGGAGCTCCTACAATGAGCAGTTCTTC.

Written as DNA, the CDR3 is TGTGCCAGTAGTATAAAGGTGTACACTGAAGCTTTCTTT. It is translated as CASSIKVYTEAFF. This chain joins TRBV19 and TRBJ1-1; unclear D gene. Germline V gives CDR1 LNHDA, CDR2 SQIVND (reference sequence). V lost 2 bases and J lost 3, with 7 bases in between. The CDR3 runs to 13 residues.

The J gene is TRBJ2-3, the V gene TRBV6-2 or TRBV6-3; 7 bases map to TRBD2. Trimming removed 4 bases from V and 2 bases from J; junction bases left unmatched: 6. This CDR3 is built from 15 residues. Per germline, CDR1 MNHEY and CDR2 SVGEGT. This CDR3 is CASSSGGSHTDTQYF. The CDR3 DNA reads as TGTGCCAGCAGTTCTGGCGGGAGCCACACAGATACGCAGTATTTT.

The rearrangement links TRBV2 to TRBJ2-4; D uncertain. Germline V gives CDR1 SNHLY, CDR2 FYNNEI. V was clipped by 5 bases and J by 0 bases, with 11 bases between them. The CDR3 contains 15 residues. The CDR3 reads CASSSLETAKNIQYF. The CDR3 region has the DNA TGTGCCAGCAGTTCCCTCGAGACAGCCAAAAACATTCAGTACTTC. Supplemented by reference TRBV2 and TRBJ2-4, the full variable domain reads EPEVTQTPSHQVTQMGQEVILRCVPISNHLYFYWYRQILGQKVEFLVSFYNNEISEKSEIFDDQFSVERPDGSNFTLKIRSTKLEDSAMYFCASSSLETAKNIQYFGAGTRLSVL.

The genes are TRBV25-1 and TRBJ1-6, with TRBD1 as a possible D gene (5 bases). The V end lost 6 bases, the J end lost 1 base, and 10 bases lay between the germline ends. The CDR3 contains 15 residues. Germline V CDR1 and CDR2: MGHDK, SYGVNS. CDR3 nucleotide sequence: TGTGCCAGCAGCTCGGGGGGGTCCTATAATTCACCCCTCCACTTT. Translated, it gives CASSSGGSYNSPLHF.

The chain combines TRBV28 with TRBJ1-4; tentative D call: TRBD1 (6 bases). This CDR3 comprises 15 residues. The V end was cut by 10 bases, the J end by 4 bases, with 19 bases between. Germline V gene data show CDR1 as MDHEN and CDR2 as SYDVKM. The CDR3 nucleotides read TGTGCCACCCTTTCTTTGACAGGAGGTAATGAAAAACTGTTTTTT. It specifies CATLSLTGGNEKLFF.

V is TRBV5-5 and J is TRBJ2-4, with a tentative D call TRBD2 (5 bases). The CDR3 is made up of 14 amino acids. In germline, CDR1 is SGHKS, CDR2 YYEKEE (reference sequence). V shed 0 bases and J shed 7 bases, with 11 bases lying between them. The CDR3 nucleotides read TGTGCCAGCAGCTTGGTCCTAGCCACCAACATTCAGTACTTC. Translation: CASSLVLATNIQYF.

The chain joins TRBV18 to TRBJ1-2; TRBD1 agrees at 7 bases. CDR3 size: 14 residues. Germline V lookup: CDR1 KGHSH, CDR2 LQKENI. Germline trimming cut 5 bases from V and 4 bases from J; bases unmatched to any gene: 7. CDR3 sequence: CASSSRDSSYGYTF. The CDR3 coding sequence is TGTGCCAGCTCAAGCAGGGACAGCAGCTATGGCTACACCTTC.

This clone has more than one count but fewer than ten. The rearrangement uses TRBV5-1 and TRBJ1-1, with D maybe TRBD1 (5 bases). Germline CDR1 reads SGHRS; CDR2 reads YFSETQ. V shed 0 bases and J shed 3 bases, with 15 bases lying between them. The CDR3 spans 16 residues. The CDR3 here is CASSLVGTSRHTEAFF. As DNA, the CDR3 is TGCGCCAGCAGCTTGGTCGGGACGTCCCGGCACACTGAAGCTTTCTTT. Complete variable domain (other parts from reference TRBV5-1 and TRBJ1-1): KAGVTQTPRYLIKTRGQQVTLSCSPISGHRSVSWYQQTPGQGLQFLFEYFSETQRNKGNFPGRFSGRQFSNSRSEMNVSTLELGDSALYLCASSLVGTSRHTEAFFGQGTRLTVV.

Worth noting for this clone: Germline and junction disagree at one end, which may indicate a read error. The chain combines TRBV7-9 with TRBJ2-4; 11 bases are a match to TRBD2. The CDR3 has 14 amino acids. CDR1 and CDR2 (germline): SEHNR, FQNEAQ (reference sequence). CDR3 nucleotides: TGTGCCAGCAGCCTAGCGGGAGGAAGTGACATTCAGTACTTC. Residues: CASSLAGGSDIQYF.

The rearrangement links TRBV6-5 to TRBJ1-5; D gene uncertain. The CDR3 runs 15 residues. Trimming took off 7 bases at V and 0 bases at J, with 13 bases between the two ends. The germline gives CDR1 MNHEY, CDR2 SVGAGI. The CDR3, as DNA: TGTGCCAGCAAAAGGCACATCGATAGCAATCAGCCCCAGCATTTT. This sequence encodes CASKRHIDSNQPQHF.

V gene TRBV27 combines with J gene TRBJ1-1, with D perhaps matching TRBD1 (5 bases). The V gene's germline CDR1 is MNHEY and CDR2 SMNVEV (reference sequence). V was clipped by 5 bases and J by 5 bases, with 12 bases between them. The CDR3 has 13 residues. DNA for the CDR3: TGTGCCAGCAGTCCGTTTGAGGGGACTGAAGCTTTCTTT. Protein: CASSPFEGTEAFF.

This chain joins TRBV13 and TRBJ1-6; 10 nucleotides match TRBD1. The V gene end was trimmed by 4 bases and the J gene end by 9 bases; junction bases not matched to a gene: 3. The length of the CDR3 is 14 residues. Germline CDR1 reads PRHDT; CDR2 reads FYEKMQ (reference sequence). The DNA of the CDR3 is TGTGCCAGCAGCTCCGGACAGGGGGGTTCACCCCTCCACTTT. Protein sequence: CASSSGQGGSPLHF.